The clone carrying this T cell receptor beta chain was seen a few times. The antigen is not known. The sample originates from a study of beta chain features in type 1 diabetes. The CDR3 has 14 amino acids. V was pared by 6 bases and J by 9 bases, with 21 bases between. From germline, CDR1 is SNHLY and CDR2 FYNNEI. CD4+ cells of the naive, central memory, regulatory and stem cell-like memory types were sorted via CD45RO/CCR7/CD25/CD127/CD95/CD27. The study reverse transcribed the entire isolated RNA, so it sequenced expressed TCRB transcripts. The protocol was immunoSEQ multiplex PCR, while the TCRdb copy is restricted to in-frame clones and leaves out a portion. The sample has around 690,000 clones, around 12% seen once. General study points: All four CD4+ subsets from Type 1 diabetes patients carried moderately but significantly shorter TCRB CDR3s.

The receptor was isolated from a man aged 25 to 45 with type 1 diabetes. Sequenced sample: naive CD4+ T cells from blood. V and J are TRBV2 and TRBJ2-7; D may be TRBD2 (6 bases). CDR3 nucleotides: TGTGCCAGCAGCACCTCGGGACTGCCGATTAGGCAGTACTTC. It encodes CASSTSGLPIRQYF.